These 2 T cell receptor beta chains originate from one sample sequenced in a study of T cell clones after liver transplantation. Method: immunoSEQ multiplex PCR; TCRdb's copy keeps in-frame clones and lacks some. The sample has around 120,000 clones, over 75% seen once. The sample consisted of CD4+ T cells from blood, taken 12 months after liver transplant. The receptor set was obtained from a human patient who received a liver transplant. T cells may partly derive from the graft donor.

The table lists this clone with a count of one. The chain uses TRBV9 and TRBJ2-1; D remains unclear. Germline loops: CDR1 SGDLS, CDR2 YYNGEE. The CDR3 contains 16 residues. V lost 4 bases to trimming and J lost 5 bases, with 19 bases between them. CDR3 nucleotide sequence: TGTGCCAGCAGCCCCCGATGGATGAGTTCAAACAATGAGCAGTTCTTC. Its translation is CASSPRWMSSNNEQFF.

In its sample, this clone was seen once. V and J are TRBV7-8 and TRBJ1-1; D remains unclear. CDR1 SGHVS and CDR2 FQNEAQ come from the germline V gene. The CDR3 is 13 residues long. V dropped 5 bases and J dropped 2 bases, with 9 bases sitting between them. The chain's CDR3 is CASSVTGNTEAFF. The DNA of the CDR3 is TGTGCCAGCAGCGTTACGGGAAACACTGAAGCTTTCTTT. Using reference TRBV7-8 and TRBJ1-1 for the parts outside the CDR3, the full variable domain is GAGVSQSPRYKVAKRGQDVALRCDPISGHVSLFWYQQALGQGPEFLTYFQNEAQLDKSGLPSDRFFAERPEGSVSTLKIQRTQQEDSAVYLCASSVTGNTEAFFGQGTRLTVV.